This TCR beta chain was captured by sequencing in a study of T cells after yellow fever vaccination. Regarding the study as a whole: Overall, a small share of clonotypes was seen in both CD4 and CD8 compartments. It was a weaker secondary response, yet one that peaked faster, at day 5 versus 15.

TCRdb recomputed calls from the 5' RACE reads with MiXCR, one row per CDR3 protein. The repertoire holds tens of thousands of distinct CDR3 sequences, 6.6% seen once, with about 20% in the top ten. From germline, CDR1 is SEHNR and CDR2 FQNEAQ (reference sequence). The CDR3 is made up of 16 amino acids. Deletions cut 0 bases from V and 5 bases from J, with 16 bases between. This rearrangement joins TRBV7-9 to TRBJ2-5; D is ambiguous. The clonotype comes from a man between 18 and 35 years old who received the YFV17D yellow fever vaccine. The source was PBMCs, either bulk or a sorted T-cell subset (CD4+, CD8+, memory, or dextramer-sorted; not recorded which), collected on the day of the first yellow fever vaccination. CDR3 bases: TGTGCCAGCAGCTTAGCGAGGTGGGCGCGCTGGGAGACCCAGTACTTC. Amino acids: CASSLARWARWETQYF. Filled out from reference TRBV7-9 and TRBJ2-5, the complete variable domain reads DTGVSQNPRHKITKRGQNVTFRCDPISEHNRLYWYRQTLGQGPEFLTYFQNEAQLEKSRLLSDRFSAERPKGSFSTLEIQRTEQGDSAMYLCASSLARWARWETQYFGPGTRLLVL.